This paragraph reports one TCR beta chain. It has no known antigen specificity. The input lacks base qualities; no much larger clone sits a single base away. The data were obtained in a study of T cells in Graves' hyperthyroidism and ophthalmopathy (dated by TCRdb to about 2019). Some background on the complete study: Peripheral blood samples were taken at the time of initial diagnosis, prior to any treatment. To identify distinguishing TCR V-J signatures, a discovery cohort of 100 patients was used, comprising 40 to 45 with Graves' ophthalmopathy and some 57 with stable Graves' hyperthyroidism. An independent validation cohort of around 19 hyperthyroidism patients and roughly 16 patients who later progressed to ophthalmopathy tested prospective prediction of ophthalmopathy. The roughly 94 discovery patients were randomly divided into training and test sets at a 7:3 ratio. In more than five Graves' hyperthyroidism patients, the study also compared T-cell repertoires from thyroid tissue with T-cell repertoires from blood. Following sampling, methimazole starting at 30 mg daily was given to hyperthyroidism patients, and high-dose intravenous methylprednisolone was given to ophthalmopathy patients. TCR Vbeta CDR3 sequencing of 140 or so peripheral blood samples (roughly 43 ophthalmopathy, over 70 hyperthyroidism and roughly 17 progressor patients) is reported in the paper.

The research as a whole found: In validation, the model predicted progression to ophthalmopathy a median of around 6.5 months before onset, with approximately 70% sensitivity and 72.22% specificity. Sample size was not statistically predetermined, and blinding of investigators to group allocation was not performed. A 13 V-J signature model separated ophthalmopathy from stable hyperthyroidism, with approximately 87% sensitivity and 81% to 83% specificity in cross-validation and 80%/75% in testing. Most expanded thyroid clonotypes (frequency above 0.001) were also detected in blood, a finding suggesting that blood repertoires may reflect thyroid immune responses.

A patient counted as having stable Graves' hyperthyroidism if no progression to ophthalmopathy occurred over 18 months of follow-up. Hyperthyroidism patients were aged 18 to 65 years and newly diagnosed, with disease duration of less than 2 months. Patients with uncontrolled infections, other autoimmune diseases, pregnancy or lactation were excluded. Diagnoses were based on clinical symptoms, serum thyroxine and TRAb, thyroid ultrasound and orbital computed tomography. Ficoll-Paque density gradient centrifugation was used to isolate PBMCs from approximately 11 ml of fresh peripheral blood. Total RNA was extracted using Trizol reagent, and RNA quality was assessed on an Agilent 2100 Bioanalyzer. The TCR beta CDR3 regions were amplified from RNA transcripts. A first-round RT-PCR of the TCR CDR3 used the HTBI primer set with the Qiagen OneStep RT-PCR kit. Libraries were constructed in a second round of multiplex PCR, after which size selection and purification were performed. Sequencing of the libraries was done on an Illumina HiSeq2000 using paired-end 100 bp reads. The authors' analysis ran thus. Raw data were processed with SOAPnuke, discarding reads with adapters, uncalled bases, mean Phred below 15, or no exact constant-primer or identifier match. COPE v1.2.5 was used to merge the high-quality paired reads, and each unique nucleotide sequence was defined as a clonotype. MiTCR v1.1 was used to align the clonotypes against IMGT TRBV, TRBD and TRBJ reference segments. The analysis included only V-J combinations with a frequency above 0.0001, which together covered more than 98% of the repertoires. A TCS score was defined as the ratio between F50 (clonal expansion) and ExV (chaos), using BLOSUM62-based TCRdist between CDR3 peptides within each V-J. Welch's t-statistics and random forest reduced fewer than 600 V-J features to 10 to 15, which were used in a naive Bayes classifier (R e1071). Using fastp at Q25 and MiXCR, TCRdb reprocessed the public reads and kept productive beta chains. Merged by CDR3 protein, the rows form single entries marked with the most common genes and DNA. TCRdb, rather than the study authors, made the V and J calls. Across this sample there are fewer than 550,000 distinct CDR3 sequences, with 15% to 18% seen only once. Around 7.7% of the sample comes from the top ten.

Based on the germline V gene, the CDR1 and CDR2 sequences are SGHRS and YFSETQ. Trimming at the junction amounts to 2 bases on V and 5 bases on J, and the germline ends lie 16 bases apart. The cysteine opens and the phenylalanine closes a CDR3 of 15 amino acids. Left in the record is the CDR3 DNA by itself, 45 bases read in frame from the first base. The V and J genes are TRBV5-1 and TRBJ1-1, with a weak D call of TRBD1 (6 bases match). Material: blood. This clonotype was obtained from a woman under 30 with Graves' hyperthyroidism. The CDR3: CASSLQGAGRTEAFF. The nucleotides are TGCGCCAGCAGCTTACAGGGCGCGGGGAGGACTGAAGCTTTCTTT.